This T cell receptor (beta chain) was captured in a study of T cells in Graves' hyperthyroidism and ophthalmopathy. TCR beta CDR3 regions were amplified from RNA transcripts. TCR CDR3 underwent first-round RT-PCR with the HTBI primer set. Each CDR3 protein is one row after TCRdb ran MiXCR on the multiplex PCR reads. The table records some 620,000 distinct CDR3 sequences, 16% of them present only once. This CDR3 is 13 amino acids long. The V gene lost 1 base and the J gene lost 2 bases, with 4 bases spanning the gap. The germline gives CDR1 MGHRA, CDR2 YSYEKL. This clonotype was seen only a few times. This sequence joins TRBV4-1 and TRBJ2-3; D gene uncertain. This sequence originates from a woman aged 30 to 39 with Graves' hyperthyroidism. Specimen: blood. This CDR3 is CASSQGPTDTQYF. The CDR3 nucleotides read TGCGCCAGCAGCCAAGGGCCCACAGATACGCAGTATTTT.